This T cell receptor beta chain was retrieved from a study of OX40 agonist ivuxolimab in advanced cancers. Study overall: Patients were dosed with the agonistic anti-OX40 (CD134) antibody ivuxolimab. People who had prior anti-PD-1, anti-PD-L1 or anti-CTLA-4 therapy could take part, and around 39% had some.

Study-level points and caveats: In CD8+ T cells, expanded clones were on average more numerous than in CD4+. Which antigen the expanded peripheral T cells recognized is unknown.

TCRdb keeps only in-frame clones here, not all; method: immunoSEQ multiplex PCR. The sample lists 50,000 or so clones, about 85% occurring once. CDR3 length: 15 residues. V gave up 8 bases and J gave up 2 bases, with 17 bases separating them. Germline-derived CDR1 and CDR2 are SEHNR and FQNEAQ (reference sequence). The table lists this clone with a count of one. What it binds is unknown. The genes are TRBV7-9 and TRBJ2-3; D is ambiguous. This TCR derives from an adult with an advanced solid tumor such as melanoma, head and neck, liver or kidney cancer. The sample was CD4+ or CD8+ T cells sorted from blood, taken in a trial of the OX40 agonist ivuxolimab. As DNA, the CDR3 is TGTGCCAGCGACTTAGAAGGGAACCCCACAGATACGCAGTATTTT. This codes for CASDLEGNPTDTQYF.